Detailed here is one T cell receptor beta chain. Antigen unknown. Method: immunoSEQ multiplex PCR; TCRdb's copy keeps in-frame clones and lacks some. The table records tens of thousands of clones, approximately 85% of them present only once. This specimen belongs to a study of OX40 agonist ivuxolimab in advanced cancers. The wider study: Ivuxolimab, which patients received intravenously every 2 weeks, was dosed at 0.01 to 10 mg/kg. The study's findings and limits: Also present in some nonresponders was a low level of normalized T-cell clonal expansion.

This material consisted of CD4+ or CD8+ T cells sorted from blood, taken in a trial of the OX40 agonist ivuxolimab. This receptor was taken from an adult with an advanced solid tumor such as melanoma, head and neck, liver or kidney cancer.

The CDR3 loop reads CASSGRDRTGNQPQHF. CDR3 bases: TGTGCCAGCAGCGGGAGGGACAGGACCGGCAATCAGCCCCAGCATTTT. The chain employs TRBV5-6 and TRBJ1-5; 8 nucleotides agree with TRBD1. After removal of 4 bases from V and 2 bases from J, the junction contained 8 bases not matched to a gene. From germline, CDR1 is SGHDT and CDR2 YYEEEE. The CDR3 runs 16 residues. Based on the CDR3 plus reference TRBV5-6 and TRBJ1-5, the full variable domain is DAGVTQSPTHLIKTRGQQVTLRCSPKSGHDTVSWYQQALGQGPQFIFQYYEEEERQRGNFPDRFSGHQFPNYSSELNVNALLLGDSALYLCASSGRDRTGNQPQHFGDGTRLSIL.